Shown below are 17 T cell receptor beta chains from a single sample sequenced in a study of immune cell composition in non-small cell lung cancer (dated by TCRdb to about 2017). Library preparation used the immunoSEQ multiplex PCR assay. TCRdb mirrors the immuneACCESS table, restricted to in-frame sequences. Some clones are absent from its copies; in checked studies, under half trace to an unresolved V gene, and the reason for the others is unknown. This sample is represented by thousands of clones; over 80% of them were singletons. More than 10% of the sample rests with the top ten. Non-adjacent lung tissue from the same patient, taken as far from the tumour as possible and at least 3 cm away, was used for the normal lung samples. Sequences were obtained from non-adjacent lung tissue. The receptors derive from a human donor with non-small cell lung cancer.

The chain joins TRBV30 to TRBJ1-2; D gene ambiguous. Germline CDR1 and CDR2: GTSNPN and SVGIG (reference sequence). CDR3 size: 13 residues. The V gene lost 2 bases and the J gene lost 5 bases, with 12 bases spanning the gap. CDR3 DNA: TGTGCCTGGAGTCCCGACGCCGGGTATGGCTACACCTTC. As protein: CAWSPDAGYGYTF.

CDR3: CASSLVAGGVDTQYF. The CDR3 nucleotides are TGTGCCAGCAGCTTGGTGGCGGGAGGAGTAGATACGCAGTATTTT. The chain combines TRBV5-6 with TRBJ2-3, with 8 nucleotides matching TRBD2. Germline trimming cut 0 bases from V and 5 bases from J; bases unmatched to any gene: 5. Germline V gives CDR1 SGHDT, CDR2 YYEEEE. CDR3 length: 15 amino acids.

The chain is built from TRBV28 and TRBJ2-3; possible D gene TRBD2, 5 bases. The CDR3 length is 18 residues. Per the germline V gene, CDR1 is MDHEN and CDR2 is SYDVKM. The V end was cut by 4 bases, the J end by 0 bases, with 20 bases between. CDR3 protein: CASSSLLQAAPSTDTQYF. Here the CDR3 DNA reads TGTGCCAGCAGTTCCCTATTACAAGCGGCACCTAGCACAGATACGCAGTATTTT. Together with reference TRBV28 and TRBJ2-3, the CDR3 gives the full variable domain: DVKVTQSSRYLVKRTGEKVFLECVQDMDHENMFWYRQDPGLGLRLIYFSYDVKMKEKGDIPEGYSVSREKKERFSLILESASTNQTSMYLCASSSLLQAAPSTDTQYFGPGTRLTVL.

The CDR3 DNA sequence: TGTGCCAGTGGTACCTCCTTTAGCAATCAGCCCCAGCATTTT. It translates to CASGTSFSNQPQHF. The chain joins TRBV19 to TRBJ1-5; the D is unclear. The CDR3 covers 14 residues. V lost 8 bases and J 0 bases, leaving 11 bases between the germline ends. Germline V gene lookup returns CDR1 LNHDA and CDR2 SQIVND (reference sequence).

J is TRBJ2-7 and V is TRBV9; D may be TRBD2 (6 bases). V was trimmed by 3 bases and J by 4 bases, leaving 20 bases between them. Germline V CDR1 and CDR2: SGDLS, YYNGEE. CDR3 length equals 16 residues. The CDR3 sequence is CASSAPGGEEAYEQYF. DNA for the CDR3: TGTGCCAGCAGCGCCCCAGGTGGGGAGGAGGCTTACGAGCAGTACTTC.

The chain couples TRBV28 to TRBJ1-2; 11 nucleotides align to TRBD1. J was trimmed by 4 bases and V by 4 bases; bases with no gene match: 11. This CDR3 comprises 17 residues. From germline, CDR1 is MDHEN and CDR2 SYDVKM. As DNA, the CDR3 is TGTGCCAGCAGTTCAAGCGGACAGGGGGCGAGGAGCTATGGCTACACCTTC. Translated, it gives CASSSSGQGARSYGYTF.

This CDR3 reads CASSFYPTVQPQHF. CDR3 DNA sequence: TGTGCCAGCAGTTTTTACCCGACAGTTCAGCCCCAGCATTTT. V and J are TRBV28 and TRBJ1-5; maybe TRBD1 (5 bases). V lost 3 bases and J lost 6, with 12 bases in between. Looked up from germline, CDR1 is MDHEN and CDR2 is SYDVKM. The CDR3 totals 14 residues.

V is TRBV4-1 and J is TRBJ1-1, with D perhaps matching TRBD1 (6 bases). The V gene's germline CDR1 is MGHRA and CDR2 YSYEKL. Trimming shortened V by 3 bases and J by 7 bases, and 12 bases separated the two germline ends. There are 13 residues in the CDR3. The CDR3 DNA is TGCGCCAGCAGCCACACCGGGACAAGTGAAGCTTTCTTT. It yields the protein CASSHTGTSEAFF.

DNA for the CDR3: TGTGCCAGTAGTCCCGACCGGGCGGGAGCAGATACGCAGTATTTT. Protein: CASSPDRAGADTQYF. The chain couples TRBV19 to TRBJ2-3, with TRBD2 matching 7 bases. The V and J ends lost 5 bases and 4 bases, in that order; junction bases with no gene match: 9. Germline CDR1 LNHDA, CDR2 SQIVND (reference sequence). This CDR3 contains 15 residues.

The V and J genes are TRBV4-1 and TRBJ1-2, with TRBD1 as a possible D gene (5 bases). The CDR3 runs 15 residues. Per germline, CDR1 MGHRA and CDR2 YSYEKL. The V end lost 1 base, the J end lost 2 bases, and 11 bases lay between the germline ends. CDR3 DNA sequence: TGCGCCAGCAGCCAAGGGACACGGCGGAACTATGGCTACACCTTC. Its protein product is CASSQGTRRNYGYTF.

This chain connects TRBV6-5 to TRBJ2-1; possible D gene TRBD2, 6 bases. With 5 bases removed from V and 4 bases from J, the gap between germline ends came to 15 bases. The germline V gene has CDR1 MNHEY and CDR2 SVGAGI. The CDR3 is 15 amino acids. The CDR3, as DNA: TGTGCCAGCAGTACAAGCGGGCTGGGATACAATGAGCAGTTCTTC. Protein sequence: CASSTSGLGYNEQFF.

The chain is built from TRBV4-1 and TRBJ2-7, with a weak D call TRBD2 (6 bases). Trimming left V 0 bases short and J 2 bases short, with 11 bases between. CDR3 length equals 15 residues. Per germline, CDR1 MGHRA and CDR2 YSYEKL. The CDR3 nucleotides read TGCGCCAGCAGCCAAGAGCGGGATGACGCCTACGAGCAGTACTTC. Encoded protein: CASSQERDDAYEQYF.

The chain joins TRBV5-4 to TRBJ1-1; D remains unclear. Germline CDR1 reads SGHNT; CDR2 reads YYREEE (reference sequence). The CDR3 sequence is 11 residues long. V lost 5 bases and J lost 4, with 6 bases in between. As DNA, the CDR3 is TGTGCCAGCAGTTTTAGCACTGAAGCTTTCTTT. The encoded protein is CASSFSTEAFF.

The CDR3 nucleotides read TGTGCCAGCAGGGGACAGGGGGCCTCTGAAGCTTTCTTT. Translated, it gives CASRGQGASEAFF. The V call is TRBV2, the J call TRBJ1-1; TRBD1 agrees at 12 bases. Germline assignment: CDR1 SNHLY and CDR2 FYNNEI. The CDR3 extends over 13 amino acids. Trimming at V came to 6 bases and at J to 6 bases, leaving 2 bases not matched to a gene. Using reference TRBV2 and TRBJ1-1 for the parts outside the CDR3, the full variable domain is EPEVTQTPSHQVTQMGQEVILRCVPISNHLYFYWYRQILGQKVEFLVSFYNNEISEKSEIFDDQFSVERPDGSNFTLKIRSTKLEDSAMYFCASRGQGASEAFFGQGTRLTVV.

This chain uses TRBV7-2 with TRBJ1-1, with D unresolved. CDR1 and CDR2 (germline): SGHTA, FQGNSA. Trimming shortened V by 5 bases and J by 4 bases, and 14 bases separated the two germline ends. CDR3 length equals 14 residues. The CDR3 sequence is CASSRGSSGTEAFF. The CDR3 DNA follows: TGTGCCAGCAGCAGAGGGTCGTCGGGCACTGAAGCTTTCTTT.

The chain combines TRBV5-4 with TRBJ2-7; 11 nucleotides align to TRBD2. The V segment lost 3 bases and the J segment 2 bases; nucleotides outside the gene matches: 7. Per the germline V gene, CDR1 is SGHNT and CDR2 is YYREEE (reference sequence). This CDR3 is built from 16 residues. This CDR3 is CASSSPGTSGTYEQYF. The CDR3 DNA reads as TGTGCCAGCAGCTCCCCTGGGACTAGCGGTACCTACGAGCAGTACTTC.

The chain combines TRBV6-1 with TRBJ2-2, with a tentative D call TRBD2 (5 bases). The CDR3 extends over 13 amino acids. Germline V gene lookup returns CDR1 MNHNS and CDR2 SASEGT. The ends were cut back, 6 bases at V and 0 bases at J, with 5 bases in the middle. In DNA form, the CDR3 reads TGTGCCAGCAGCGGGACGAACACCGGGGAGCTGTTTTTT. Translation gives CASSGTNTGELFF.